Listed below are T cell receptor beta chains from one sample, sequenced in a study of T cells in Graves' hyperthyroidism and ophthalmopathy. TCRdb processed the multiplex PCR reads anew with MiXCR; each CDR3 protein has one entry. Among hundreds of thousands of distinct CDR3 sequences, 16% were seen once, and the ten largest hold less than 35%. The source material was blood. Source of these receptors: a young woman with Graves' ophthalmopathy. The CDR3 runs from the conserved cysteine through the conserved F or W. D genes are given only for firm matches.

CDR3 length	D gene	J gene	V gene	CDR3 protein
16	TRBD2	TRBJ2-7	TRBV11-2	CASSLAGLAEAYEQYF
15	.	TRBJ1-1	TRBV12-5	CASGLVLGGLTEAFF
15	TRBD2	TRBJ2-7	TRBV6-2/TRBV6-3	CASSYSRGGDYEQYF
13	.	TRBJ1-1	TRBV7-3	CASSLNPGDLAFF
14	.	TRBJ2-2	TRBV18	CASSPFRDTGELFF
15	.	TRBJ1-2	TRBV4-2	CASSQVQGLNYGYTF
15	TRBD1	TRBJ2-7	TRBV12-3/TRBV12-4	CASSLRGQGYYEQYF
13	TRBD1	TRBJ1-6	TRBV7-8	CASCRDRASPLHF
17	TRBD2	TRBJ2-3	TRBV10-3	CAIRASGLADRTDTQYF
18	TRBD2	TRBJ2-6	TRBV7-9	CASSPGLAGRSGANVLTF
12	.	TRBJ2-1	TRBV20-1	CSATRTGNEQFF